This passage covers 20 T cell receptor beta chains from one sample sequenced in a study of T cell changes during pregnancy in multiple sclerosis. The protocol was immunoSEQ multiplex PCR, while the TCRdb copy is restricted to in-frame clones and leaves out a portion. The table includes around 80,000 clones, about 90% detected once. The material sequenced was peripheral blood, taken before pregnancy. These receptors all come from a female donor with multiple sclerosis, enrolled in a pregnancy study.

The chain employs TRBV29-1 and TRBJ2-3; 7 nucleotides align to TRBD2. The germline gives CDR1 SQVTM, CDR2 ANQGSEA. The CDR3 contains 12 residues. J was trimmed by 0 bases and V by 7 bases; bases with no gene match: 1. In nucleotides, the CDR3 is TGCAGCGGGGAGGGGAGCACAGATACGCAGTATTTT. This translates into CSGEGSTDTQYF.

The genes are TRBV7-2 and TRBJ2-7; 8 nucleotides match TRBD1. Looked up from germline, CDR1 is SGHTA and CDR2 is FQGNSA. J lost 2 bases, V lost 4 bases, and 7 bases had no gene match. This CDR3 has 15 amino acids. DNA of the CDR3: TGTGCCAGCAGCTCAGCTGGGACAGGTACCTACGAGCAGTACTTC. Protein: CASSSAGTGTYEQYF. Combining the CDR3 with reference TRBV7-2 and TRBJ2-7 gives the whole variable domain GAGVSQSPSNKVTEKGKDVELRCDPISGHTALYWYRQSLGQGLEFLIYFQGNSAPDKSGLPSDRFSAERTGGSVSTLTIQRTQQEDSAVYLCASSSAGTGTYEQYFGPGTRLTVT.

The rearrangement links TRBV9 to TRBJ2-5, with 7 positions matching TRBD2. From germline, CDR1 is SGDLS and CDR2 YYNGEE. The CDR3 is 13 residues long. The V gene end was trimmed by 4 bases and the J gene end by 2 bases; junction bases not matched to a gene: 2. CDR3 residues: CASSPGGQETQYF. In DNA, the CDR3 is TGTGCCAGCAGCCCCGGGGGGCAAGAGACCCAGTACTTC.

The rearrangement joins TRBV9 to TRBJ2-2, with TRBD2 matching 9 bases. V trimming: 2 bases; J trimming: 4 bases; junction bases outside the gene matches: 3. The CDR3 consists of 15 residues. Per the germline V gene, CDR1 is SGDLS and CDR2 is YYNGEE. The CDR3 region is CASSVSGGPTGELFF. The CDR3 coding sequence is TGTGCCAGCAGCGTTAGCGGGGGCCCCACCGGGGAGCTGTTTTTT.

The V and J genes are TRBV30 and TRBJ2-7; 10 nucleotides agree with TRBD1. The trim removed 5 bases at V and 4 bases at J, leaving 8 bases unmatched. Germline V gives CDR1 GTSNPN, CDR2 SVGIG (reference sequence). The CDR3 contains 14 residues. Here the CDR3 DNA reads TGTGCCTGGTCGGCCGGGACAGGGGTATACGAGCAGTACTTC. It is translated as CAWSAGTGVYEQYF.

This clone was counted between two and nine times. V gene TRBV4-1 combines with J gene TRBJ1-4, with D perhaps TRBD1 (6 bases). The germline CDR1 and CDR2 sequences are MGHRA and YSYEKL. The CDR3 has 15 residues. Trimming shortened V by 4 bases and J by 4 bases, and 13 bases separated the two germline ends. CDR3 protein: CASSPWDTVNEKLFF. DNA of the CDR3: TGCGCCAGCAGCCCGTGGGACACTGTTAATGAAAAACTGTTTTTT.

The CDR3 protein is CASSVGSRGRVSEQFF. CDR3 coding DNA: TGTGCCAGCAGCGTAGGGTCCAGGGGTAGGGTGAGTGAGCAGTTCTTC. V usage is TRBV9 and J usage is TRBJ2-1; possibly TRBD1 for D (6 bases). CDR3 size: 16 residues. CDR1 and CDR2 (germline): SGDLS, YYNGEE. The germline V and J ends were trimmed by 0 bases and 9 bases, with 19 bases remaining between them.

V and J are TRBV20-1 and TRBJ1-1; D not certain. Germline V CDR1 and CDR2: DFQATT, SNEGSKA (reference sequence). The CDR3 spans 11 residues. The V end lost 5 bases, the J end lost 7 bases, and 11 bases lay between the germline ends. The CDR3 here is CSARLVGEAFF. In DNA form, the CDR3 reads TGCAGTGCTCGACTAGTAGGTGAAGCTTTCTTT.

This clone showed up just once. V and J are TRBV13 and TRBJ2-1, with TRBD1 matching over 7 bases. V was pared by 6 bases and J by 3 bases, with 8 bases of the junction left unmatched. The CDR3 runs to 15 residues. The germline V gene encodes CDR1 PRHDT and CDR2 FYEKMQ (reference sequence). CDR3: CASRQAGTDYNEQFF. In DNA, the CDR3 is TGTGCCAGCAGACAAGCCGGGACAGACTACAATGAGCAGTTCTTC. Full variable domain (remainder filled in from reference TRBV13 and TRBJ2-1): AAGVIQSPRHLIKEKRETATLKCYPIPRHDTVYWYQQGPGQDPQFLISFYEKMQSDKGSIPDRFSAQQFSDYHSELNMSSLELGDSALYFCASRQAGTDYNEQFFGPGTRLTVL.

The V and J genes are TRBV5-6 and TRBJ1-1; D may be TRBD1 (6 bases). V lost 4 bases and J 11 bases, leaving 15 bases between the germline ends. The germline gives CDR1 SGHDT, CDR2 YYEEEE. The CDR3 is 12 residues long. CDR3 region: CASSLQGSKAFF. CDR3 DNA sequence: TGTGCCAGCAGCCTACAGGGATCGAAGGCTTTCTTT.

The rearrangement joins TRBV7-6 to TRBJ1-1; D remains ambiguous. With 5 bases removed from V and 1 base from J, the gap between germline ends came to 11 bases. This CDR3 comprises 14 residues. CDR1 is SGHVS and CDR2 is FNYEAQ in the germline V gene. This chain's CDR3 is CASSAGEANTEAFF. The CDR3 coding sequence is TGTGCCAGCAGCGCCGGGGAGGCGAACACTGAAGCTTTCTTT.

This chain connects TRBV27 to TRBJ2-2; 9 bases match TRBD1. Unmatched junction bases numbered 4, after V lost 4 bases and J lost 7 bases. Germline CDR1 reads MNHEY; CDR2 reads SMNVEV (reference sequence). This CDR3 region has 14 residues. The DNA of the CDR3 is TGTGCCAGCAGTTCGGACAGGGGAAACGGGGAGCTGTTTTTT. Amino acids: CASSSDRGNGELFF.

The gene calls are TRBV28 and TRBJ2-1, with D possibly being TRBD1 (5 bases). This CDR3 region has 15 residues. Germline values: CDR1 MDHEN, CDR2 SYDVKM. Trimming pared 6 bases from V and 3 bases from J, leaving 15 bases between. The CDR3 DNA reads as TGTGCCAGCAGCTACCCAGGGCTCAGCTACAATGAGCAGTTCTTC. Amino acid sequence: CASSYPGLSYNEQFF.

The DNA for the CDR3 is TGCGCCAGCAGCCAGGGGCCCACGGACAGCTCCTACGAGCAGTACTTC. As protein: CASSQGPTDSSYEQYF. This rearrangement joins TRBV4-1 to TRBJ2-7; TRBD1 is a possible D gene (6 bases). Per germline, CDR1 MGHRA and CDR2 YSYEKL. Trimming took off 3 bases at V and 0 bases at J, with 15 bases between the two ends. This CDR3 is 16 amino acids long.

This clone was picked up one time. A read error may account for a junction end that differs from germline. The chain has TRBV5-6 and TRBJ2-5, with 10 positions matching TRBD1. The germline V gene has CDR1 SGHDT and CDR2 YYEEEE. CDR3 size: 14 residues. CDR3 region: CASTLGQGQETQYF. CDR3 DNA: TGTGCCAGCACCTTGGGACAGGGGCAAGAGACCCAGTACTTC.

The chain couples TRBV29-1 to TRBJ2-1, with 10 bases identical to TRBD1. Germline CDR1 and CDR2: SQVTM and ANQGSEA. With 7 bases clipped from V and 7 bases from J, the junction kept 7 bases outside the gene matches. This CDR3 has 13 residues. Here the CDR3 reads CSGGGTGVNEQFF. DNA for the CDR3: TGCAGCGGGGGGGGGACAGGGGTAAATGAGCAGTTCTTC.

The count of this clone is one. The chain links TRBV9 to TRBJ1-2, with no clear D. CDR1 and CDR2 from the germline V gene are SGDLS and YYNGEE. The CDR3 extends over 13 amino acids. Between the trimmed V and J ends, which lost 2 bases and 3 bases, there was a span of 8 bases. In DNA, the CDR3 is TGTGCCAGCAGCGTGTCAACGGACTATGGCTACACCTTC. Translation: CASSVSTDYGYTF.

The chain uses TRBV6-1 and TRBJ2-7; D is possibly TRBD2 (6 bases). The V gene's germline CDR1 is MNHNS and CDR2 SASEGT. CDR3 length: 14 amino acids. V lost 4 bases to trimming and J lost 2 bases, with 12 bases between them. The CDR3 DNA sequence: TGTGCCAGCAGTGTAACCGGGACTGCCTACGAGCAGTACTTC. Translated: CASSVTGTAYEQYF.

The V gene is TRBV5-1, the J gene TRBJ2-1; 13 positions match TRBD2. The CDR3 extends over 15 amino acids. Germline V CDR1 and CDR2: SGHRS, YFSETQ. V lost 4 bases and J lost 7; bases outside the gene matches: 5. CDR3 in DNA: TGCGCCAGCAGCCTAAGGACTAGCGGGGGTAATGAGCAGTTCTTC. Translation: CASSLRTSGGNEQFF.

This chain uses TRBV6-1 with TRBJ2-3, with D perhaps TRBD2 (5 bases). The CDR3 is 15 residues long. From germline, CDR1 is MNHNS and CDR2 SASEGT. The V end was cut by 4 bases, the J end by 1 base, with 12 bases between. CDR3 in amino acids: CASSAEGLGTDTQYF. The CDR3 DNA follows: TGTGCCAGCAGTGCAGAGGGCTTAGGCACAGATACGCAGTATTTT.